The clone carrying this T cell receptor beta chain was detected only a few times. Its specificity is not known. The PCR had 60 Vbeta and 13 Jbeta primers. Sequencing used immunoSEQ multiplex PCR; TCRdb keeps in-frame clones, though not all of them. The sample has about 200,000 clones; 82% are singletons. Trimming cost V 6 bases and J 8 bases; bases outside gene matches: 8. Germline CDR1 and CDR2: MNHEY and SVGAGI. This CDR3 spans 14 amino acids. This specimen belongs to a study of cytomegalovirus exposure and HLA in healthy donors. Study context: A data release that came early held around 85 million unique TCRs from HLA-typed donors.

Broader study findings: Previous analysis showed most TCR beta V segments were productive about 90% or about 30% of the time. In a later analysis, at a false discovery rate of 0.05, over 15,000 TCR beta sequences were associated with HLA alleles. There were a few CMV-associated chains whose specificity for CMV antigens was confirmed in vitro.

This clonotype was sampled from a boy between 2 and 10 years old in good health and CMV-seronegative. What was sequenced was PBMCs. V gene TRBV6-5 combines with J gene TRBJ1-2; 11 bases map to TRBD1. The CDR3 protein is CASSADRGRGGYTF. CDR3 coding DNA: TGTGCCAGCAGCGCGGACAGGGGGCGAGGGGGCTACACCTTC.